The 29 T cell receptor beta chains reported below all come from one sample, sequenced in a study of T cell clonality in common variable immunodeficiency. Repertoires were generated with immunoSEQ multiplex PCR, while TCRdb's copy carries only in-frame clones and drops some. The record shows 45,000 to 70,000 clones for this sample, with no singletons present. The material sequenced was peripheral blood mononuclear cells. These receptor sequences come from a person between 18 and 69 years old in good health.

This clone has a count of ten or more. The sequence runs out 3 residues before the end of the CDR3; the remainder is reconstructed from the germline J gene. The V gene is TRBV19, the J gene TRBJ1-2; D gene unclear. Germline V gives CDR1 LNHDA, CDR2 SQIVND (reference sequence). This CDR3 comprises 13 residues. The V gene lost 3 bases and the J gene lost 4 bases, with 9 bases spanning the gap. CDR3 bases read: TGTGCCAGTAGTATGAGGCAGATCTATGGC. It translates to CASSMRQIYG. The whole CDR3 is CASSMRQIYGYTF.

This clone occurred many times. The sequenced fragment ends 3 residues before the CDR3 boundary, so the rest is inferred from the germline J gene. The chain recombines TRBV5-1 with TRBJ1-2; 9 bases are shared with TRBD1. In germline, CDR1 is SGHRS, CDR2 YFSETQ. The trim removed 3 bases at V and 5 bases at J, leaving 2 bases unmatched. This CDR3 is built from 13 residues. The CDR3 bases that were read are TGCGCCAGCAGCTCGACAGGGGGATATGGC. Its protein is CASSSTGGYG. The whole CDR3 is CASSSTGGYGYTF.

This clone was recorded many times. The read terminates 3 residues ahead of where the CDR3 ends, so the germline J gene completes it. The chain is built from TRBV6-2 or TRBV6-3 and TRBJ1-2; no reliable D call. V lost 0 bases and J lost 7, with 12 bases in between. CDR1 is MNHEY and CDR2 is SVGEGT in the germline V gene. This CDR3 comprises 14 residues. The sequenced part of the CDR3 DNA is TGTGCCAGCAGTTACTCGAGACAAGTGGCTGGC. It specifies CASSYSRQVAG. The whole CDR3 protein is CASSYSRQVAGYTF.

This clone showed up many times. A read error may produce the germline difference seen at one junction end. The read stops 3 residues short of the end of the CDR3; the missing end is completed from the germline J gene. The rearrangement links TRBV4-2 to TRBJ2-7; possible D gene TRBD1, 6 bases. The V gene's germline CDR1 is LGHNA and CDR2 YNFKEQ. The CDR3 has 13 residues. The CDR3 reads CASSQGPSYEQYF. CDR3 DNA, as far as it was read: TGCGCCAGCAGCCAGGGGCCCTCATACGAG.

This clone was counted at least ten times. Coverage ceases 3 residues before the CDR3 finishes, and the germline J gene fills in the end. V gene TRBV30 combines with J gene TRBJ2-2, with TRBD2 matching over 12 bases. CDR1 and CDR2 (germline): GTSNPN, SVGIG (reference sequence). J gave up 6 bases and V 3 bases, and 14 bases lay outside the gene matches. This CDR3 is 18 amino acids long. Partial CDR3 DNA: TGTGCCTGGAGCAGAAGGCTAGCGGGAGGGGGGTTGGCCGGGGAG. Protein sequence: CAWSRRLAGGGLAGE. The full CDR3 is CAWSRRLAGGGLAGELFF.

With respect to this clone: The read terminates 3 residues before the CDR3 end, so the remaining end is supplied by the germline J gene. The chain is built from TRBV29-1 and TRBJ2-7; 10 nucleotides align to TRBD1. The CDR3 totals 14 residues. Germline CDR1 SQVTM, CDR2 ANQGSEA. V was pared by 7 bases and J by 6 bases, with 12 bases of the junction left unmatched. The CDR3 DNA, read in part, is TGCAGCGCCACACCACGGGACAGGGGAACCGAG. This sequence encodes CSATPRDRGTE. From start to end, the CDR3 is CSATPRDRGTEQYF.

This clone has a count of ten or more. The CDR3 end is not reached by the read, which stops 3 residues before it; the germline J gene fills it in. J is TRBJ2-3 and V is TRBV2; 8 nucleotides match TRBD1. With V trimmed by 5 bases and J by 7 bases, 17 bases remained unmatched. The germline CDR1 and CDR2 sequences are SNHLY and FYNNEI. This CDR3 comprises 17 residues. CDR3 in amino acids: CASSRHTLQGAPNTQYF. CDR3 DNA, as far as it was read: TGTGCCAGCAGTCGGCATACCCTCCAGGGGGCGCCGAATACG.

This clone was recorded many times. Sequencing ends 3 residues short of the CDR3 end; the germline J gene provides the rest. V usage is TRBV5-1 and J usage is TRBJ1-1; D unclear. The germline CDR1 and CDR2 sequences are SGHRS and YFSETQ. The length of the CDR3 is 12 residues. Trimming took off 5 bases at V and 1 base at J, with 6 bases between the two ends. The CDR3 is CASSSGNTEAFF. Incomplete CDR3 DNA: TGCGCCAGCAGTTCAGGGAACACTGAA.

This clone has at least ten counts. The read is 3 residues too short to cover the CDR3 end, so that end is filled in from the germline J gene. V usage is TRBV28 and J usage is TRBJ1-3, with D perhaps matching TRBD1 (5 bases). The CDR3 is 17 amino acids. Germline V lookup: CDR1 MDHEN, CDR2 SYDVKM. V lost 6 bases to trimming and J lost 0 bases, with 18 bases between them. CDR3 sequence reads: CASSHSGRLSSGNTIYF. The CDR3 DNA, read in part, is TGTGCCAGCAGCCACTCAGGGAGGTTAAGCTCTGGAAACACC.

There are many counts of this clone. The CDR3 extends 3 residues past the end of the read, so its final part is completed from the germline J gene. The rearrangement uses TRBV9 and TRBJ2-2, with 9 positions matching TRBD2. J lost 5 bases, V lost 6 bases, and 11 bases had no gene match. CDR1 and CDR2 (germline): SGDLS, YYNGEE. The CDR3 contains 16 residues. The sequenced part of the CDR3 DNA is TGTGCCAGCAATGTAGCGGGAGTTAGGGGTACCGGGGAG. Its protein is CASNVAGVRGTGE. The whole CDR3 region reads CASNVAGVRGTGELFF.

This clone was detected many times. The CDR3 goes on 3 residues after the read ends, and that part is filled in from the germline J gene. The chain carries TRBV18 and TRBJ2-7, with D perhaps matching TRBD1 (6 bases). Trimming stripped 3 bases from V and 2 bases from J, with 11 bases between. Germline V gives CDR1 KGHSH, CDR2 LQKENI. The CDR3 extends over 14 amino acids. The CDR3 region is CASSPKQGPYEQYF. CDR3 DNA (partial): TGTGCCAGCTCACCGAAACAGGGACCCTACGAG.

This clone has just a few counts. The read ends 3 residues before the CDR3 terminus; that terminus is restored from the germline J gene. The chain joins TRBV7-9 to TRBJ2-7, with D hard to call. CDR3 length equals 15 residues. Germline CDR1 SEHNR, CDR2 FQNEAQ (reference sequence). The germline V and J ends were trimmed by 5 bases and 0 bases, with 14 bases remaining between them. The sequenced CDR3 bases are TGTGCCAGCAGCAATTTAGGGCTGGGCTCCTACGAG. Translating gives CASSNLGLGSYE. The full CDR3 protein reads CASSNLGLGSYEQYF.

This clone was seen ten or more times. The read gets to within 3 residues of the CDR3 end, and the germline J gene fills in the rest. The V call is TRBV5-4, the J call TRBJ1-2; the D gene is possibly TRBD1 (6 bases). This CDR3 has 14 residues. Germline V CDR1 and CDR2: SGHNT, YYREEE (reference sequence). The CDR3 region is CASSLSTGLEGYTF. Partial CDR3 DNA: TGTGCCAGCAGCTTGAGCACAGGGCTAGAGGGC.

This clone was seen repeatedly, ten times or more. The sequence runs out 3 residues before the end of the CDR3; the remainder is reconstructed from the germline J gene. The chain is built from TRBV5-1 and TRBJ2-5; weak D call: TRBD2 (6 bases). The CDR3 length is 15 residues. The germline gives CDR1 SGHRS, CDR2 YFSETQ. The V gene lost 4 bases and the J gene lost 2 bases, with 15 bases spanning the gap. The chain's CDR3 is CASSPGLRGQETQYF. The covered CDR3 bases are TGCGCCAGCAGCCCGGGACTGCGAGGGCAAGAGACC.

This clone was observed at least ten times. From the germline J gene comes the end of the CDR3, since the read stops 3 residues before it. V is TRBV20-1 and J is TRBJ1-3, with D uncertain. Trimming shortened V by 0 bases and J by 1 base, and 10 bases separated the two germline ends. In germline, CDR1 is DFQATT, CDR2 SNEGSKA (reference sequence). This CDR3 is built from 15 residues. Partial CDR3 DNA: TGCAGTGCTAGAGATTGGTCGGGGTCTGGAAACACC. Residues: CSARDWSGSGNT. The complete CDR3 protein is CSARDWSGSGNTIYF.

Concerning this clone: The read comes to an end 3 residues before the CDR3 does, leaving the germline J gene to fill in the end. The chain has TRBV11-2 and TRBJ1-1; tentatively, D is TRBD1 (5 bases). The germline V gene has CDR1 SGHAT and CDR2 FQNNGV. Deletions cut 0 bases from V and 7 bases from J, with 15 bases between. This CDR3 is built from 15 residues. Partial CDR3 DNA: TGTGCCAGCAGCTTAGATTATTCCAGGGAATTTGAA. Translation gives CASSLDYSREFE. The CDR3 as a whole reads CASSLDYSREFEAFF.

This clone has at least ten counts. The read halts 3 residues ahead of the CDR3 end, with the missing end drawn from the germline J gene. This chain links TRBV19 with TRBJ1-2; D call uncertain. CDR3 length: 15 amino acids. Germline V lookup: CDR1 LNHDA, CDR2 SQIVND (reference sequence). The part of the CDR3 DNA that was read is TGTGCCAGTAGTAAGCGGGGTCGGACGTTGGGCGGC. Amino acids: CASSKRGRTLGG. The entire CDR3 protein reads CASSKRGRTLGGYTF. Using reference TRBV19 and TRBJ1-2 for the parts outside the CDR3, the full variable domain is DGGITQSPKYLFRKEGQNVTLSCEQNLNHDAMYWYRQDPGQGLRLIYYSQIVNDFQKGDIAEGYSVSREKKESFPLTVTSAQKNPTAFYLCASSKRGRTLGGYTFGSGTRLTVV.

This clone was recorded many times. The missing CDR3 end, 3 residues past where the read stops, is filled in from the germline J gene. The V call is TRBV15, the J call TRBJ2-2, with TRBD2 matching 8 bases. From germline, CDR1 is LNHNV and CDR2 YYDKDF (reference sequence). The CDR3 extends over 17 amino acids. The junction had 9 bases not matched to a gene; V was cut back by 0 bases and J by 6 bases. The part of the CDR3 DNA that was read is TGTGCCACCAGCAGAGATCGGGGGGGTTCGGAACCCGGGGAG. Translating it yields CATSRDRGGSEPGE. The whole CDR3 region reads CATSRDRGGSEPGELFF.

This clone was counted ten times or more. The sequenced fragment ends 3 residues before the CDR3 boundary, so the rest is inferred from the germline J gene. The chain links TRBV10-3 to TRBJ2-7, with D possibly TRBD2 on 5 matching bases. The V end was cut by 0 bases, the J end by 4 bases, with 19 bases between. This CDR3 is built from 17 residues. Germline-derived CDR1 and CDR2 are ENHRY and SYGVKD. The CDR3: CAISESWVDLSNYEQYF. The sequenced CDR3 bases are TGTGCCATCAGTGAGTCTTGGGTGGACTTAAGTAATTACGAG.

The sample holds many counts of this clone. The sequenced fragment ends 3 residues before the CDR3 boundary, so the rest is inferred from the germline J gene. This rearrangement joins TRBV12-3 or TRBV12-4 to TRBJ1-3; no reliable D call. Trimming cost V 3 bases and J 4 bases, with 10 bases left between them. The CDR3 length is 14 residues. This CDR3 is CASSFLAPGNTIYF. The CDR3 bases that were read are TGTGCCAGCAGTTTTTTGGCTCCAGGAAACACC.

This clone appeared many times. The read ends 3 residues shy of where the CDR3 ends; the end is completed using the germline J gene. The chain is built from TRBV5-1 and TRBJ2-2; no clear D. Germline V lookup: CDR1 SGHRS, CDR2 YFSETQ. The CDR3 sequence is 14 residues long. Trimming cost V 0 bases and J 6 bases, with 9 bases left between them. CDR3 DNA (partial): TGCGCCAGCAGCTTGGTAGTCGAATCCGGGGAG. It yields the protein CASSLVVESGE. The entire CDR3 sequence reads CASSLVVESGELFF.

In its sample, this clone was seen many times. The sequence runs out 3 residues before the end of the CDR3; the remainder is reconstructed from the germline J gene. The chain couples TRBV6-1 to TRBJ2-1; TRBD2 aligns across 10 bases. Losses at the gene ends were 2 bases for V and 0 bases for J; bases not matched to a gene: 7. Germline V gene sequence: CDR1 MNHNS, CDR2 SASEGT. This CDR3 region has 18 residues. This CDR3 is CASSEWASGSTSYNEQFF. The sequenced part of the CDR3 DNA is TGTGCCAGCAGTGAATGGGCTAGCGGGAGTACCTCCTACAATGAG.

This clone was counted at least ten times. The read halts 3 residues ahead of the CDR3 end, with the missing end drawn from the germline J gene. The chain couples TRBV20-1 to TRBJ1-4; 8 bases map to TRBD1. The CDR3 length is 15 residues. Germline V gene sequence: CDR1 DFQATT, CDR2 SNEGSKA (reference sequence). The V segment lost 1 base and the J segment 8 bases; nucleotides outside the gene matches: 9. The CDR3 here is CSARGVQGAFEKLFF. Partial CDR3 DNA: TGCAGTGCTAGAGGGGTGCAGGGGGCTTTCGAAAAA.

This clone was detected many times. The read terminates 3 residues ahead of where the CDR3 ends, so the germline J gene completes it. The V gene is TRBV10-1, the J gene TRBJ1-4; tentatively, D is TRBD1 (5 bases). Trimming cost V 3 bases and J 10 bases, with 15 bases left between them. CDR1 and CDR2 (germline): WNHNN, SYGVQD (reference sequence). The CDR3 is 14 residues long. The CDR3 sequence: CASSDIRVILKLFF. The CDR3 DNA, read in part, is TGCGCCAGCAGTGATATCAGGGTAATTTTAAAA.

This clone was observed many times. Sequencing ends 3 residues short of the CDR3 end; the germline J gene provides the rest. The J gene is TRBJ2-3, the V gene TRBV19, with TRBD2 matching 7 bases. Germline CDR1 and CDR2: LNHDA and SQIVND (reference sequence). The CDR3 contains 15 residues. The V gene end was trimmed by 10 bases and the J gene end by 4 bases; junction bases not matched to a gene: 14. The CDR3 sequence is CATQKGLHRADTQYF. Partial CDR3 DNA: TGTGCCACCCAAAAGGGACTACATAGGGCAGATACG.

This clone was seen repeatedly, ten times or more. The sequenced CDR3 bases are TGCAGTGCTGAAGGGGGACAGATGTTTAGCAATCAGCCC. It codes for CSAEGGQMFSNQP. The whole CDR3 sequence is CSAEGGQMFSNQPQHF. The chain has TRBV20-1 and TRBJ1-5, with 7 nucleotides matching TRBD1. The read terminates 3 residues before the CDR3 end, so the remaining end is supplied by the germline J gene. Germline V CDR1 and CDR2: DFQATT, SNEGSKA (reference sequence). V lost 5 bases, J lost 0 bases, and 10 bases stayed unmatched. The CDR3 is 16 residues long.

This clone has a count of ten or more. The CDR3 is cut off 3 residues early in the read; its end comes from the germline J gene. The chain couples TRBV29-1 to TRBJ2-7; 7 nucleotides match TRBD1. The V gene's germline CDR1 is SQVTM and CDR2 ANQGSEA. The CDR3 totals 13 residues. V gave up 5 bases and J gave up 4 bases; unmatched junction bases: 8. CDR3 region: CSVSGTANYEQYF. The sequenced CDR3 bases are TGCAGCGTTTCAGGGACAGCCAATTACGAG.

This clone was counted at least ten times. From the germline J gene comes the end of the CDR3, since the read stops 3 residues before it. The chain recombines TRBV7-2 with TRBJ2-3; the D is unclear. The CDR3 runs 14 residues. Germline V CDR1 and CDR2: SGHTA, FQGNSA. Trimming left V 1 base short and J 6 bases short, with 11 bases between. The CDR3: CASSLVYLEDTQYF. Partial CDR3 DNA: TGTGCCAGCAGCTTAGTTTATTTAGAGGATACG.

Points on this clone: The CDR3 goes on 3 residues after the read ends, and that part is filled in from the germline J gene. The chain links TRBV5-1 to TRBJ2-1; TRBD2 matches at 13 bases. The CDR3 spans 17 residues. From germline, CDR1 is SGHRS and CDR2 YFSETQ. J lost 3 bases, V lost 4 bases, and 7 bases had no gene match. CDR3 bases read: TGCGCCAGCAGCCCGGGGACTAGCGGGATCCGCTACAATGAG. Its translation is CASSPGTSGIRYNE. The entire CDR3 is CASSPGTSGIRYNEQFF.